A selection of T cell receptor beta chains follows, all from one sample in a study of PD-1 blockade in classical Hodgkin lymphoma. Using immunoSEQ multiplex PCR, the repertoire was profiled, and TCRdb retains in-frame clones only, with some absent. Of over 50,000 clones listed, 87% are singletons. Source: peripheral blood mononuclear cells (PBMCs), taken before the fourth cycle of nivolumab. The origin of the receptors is a human donor with classical Hodgkin lymphoma. CDR3s include the opening cysteine and the closing phenylalanine or tryptophan. Fields, in order: CDR3 DNA, CDR3 protein, clone size, V gene, J gene, D gene. A D gene is named only where the DNA matches it firmly. Clone size is given for some rows only: seen once, a few or many times, or a class if the clone is expanded.

TGTGCCAGCAGCACCGCCCGGGACAGGGGAGCAGAGACCCAGTACTTC	CASSTARDRGAETQYF	-	TRBV5-4	TRBJ2-5	TRBD1
TGCGCCAGCACCCCCGAGGGCCCGAATAATTCACCCCTCCACTTT	CASTPEGPNNSPLHF	-	TRBV5-1	TRBJ1-6	-
TGTGCCAGCAGGTCCGGGACGAACTATGGCTACACCTTC	CASRSGTNYGYTF	-	TRBV28	TRBJ1-2	-
TGTGCCAGCAGTTTCCGGACAGACCTCTATGGCTACACCTTC	CASSFRTDLYGYTF	-	TRBV28	TRBJ1-2	-
TGCGCCAGCAGCTTGGAGGGCAGGGGGGAGACCCAGTACTTC	CASSLEGRGETQYF	once	TRBV5-1	TRBJ2-5	TRBD1
TGTGCCAGTAGCCCGATACAGGGGACTAGCACAGATACGCAGTATTTT	CASSPIQGTSTDTQYF	-	TRBV19	TRBJ2-3	-
TGCGCCAGCAGTCAATCGGGCGGGGGGGGTAGCTATGGCTACACCTTC	CASSQSGGGGSYGYTF	-	TRBV23-1	TRBJ1-2	-
TGTGCCAGCAGCCGGGGGGGCCGCACAGATACGCAGTATTTT	CASSRGGRTDTQYF	-	TRBV9	TRBJ2-3	TRBD2
TGCGCCAGCAGCTTTCAGGGGGCTAATGAAAAACTGTTTTTT	CASSFQGANEKLFF	-	TRBV5-1	TRBJ1-4	TRBD1
TGTGCCAGCAGCATAGGGTTTACTGGTAATCAGCCCCAGCATTTT	CASSIGFTGNQPQHF	-	TRBV7-9	TRBJ1-5	-
TGTGCCAGCAGCGGAACAGCCATTAATGAAAAACTGTTTTTT	CASSGTAINEKLFF	-	TRBV9	TRBJ1-4	-
TGTGCCAGCAGCTTAAAGGGACACGAGCAGTACTTC	CASSLKGHEQYF	-	TRBV7-9	TRBJ2-7	-
TGTGCCAGCAGCTTAGGGGGGTTGTACGAGCAGTACTTC	CASSLGGLYEQYF	-	TRBV7-8	TRBJ2-7	-
TGCGCCAGCAGCTTAGGATCAGGGAAAGGTGAAAAACTGTTTTTT	CASSLGSGKGEKLFF	-	TRBV5-1	TRBJ1-4	-
TGTGCCAGCAGACCACAGGGATTGAATTCACCCCTCCACTTT	CASRPQGLNSPLHF	few	TRBV6-5	TRBJ1-6	-
TGTGCCAGCCTGGACAGTGCAACTAATGAAAAACTGTTTTTT	CASLDSATNEKLFF	-	TRBV25-1	TRBJ1-4	-
TGTGCCAGCAGCGTAGGCCAGGACTACGAGCAGTACTTC	CASSVGQDYEQYF	few	TRBV9	TRBJ2-7	-
TGTGCCAGCAGCGTGTACGGGGGTCATCCCTCAGGGACGCAGTATTTT	CASSVYGGHPSGTQYF	-	TRBV9	TRBJ2-3	-
TGTGCCAGCAGCTCTCAGACTAGCGGGATGAATGAGCAGTTCTTC	CASSSQTSGMNEQFF	-	TRBV7-9	TRBJ2-1	TRBD2
TGTGCCACCAGAGATACAGGGGGCAAGGAGACCCAGTACTTC	CATRDTGGKETQYF	-	TRBV6-5	TRBJ2-5	TRBD1
TGTGCCAGCTCACCCGAGGAGGAGCTGTTTTTT	CASSPEEELFF	-	TRBV18	TRBJ2-2	-
TGTGTCAGAAGCTTAGTGAGTCTAGCGGGGGAAGAGACCCAGTACTTC	CVRSLVSLAGEETQYF	-	TRBV7-5	TRBJ2-5	-
TGTGCCAGCAGACAGGGCCCAACTAATGAAAAACTGTTTTTT	CASRQGPTNEKLFF	few	TRBV25-1	TRBJ1-4	-
TGCGCCAGCAGCCCCGGGACTAGCGGGGCCACAGATACGCAGTATTTT	CASSPGTSGATDTQYF	-	TRBV5-1	TRBJ2-3	TRBD2
TGTGCCAGCAGCCTCGGGACACATGAGCAGTTCTTC	CASSLGTHEQFF	-	TRBV5-4	TRBJ2-1	-
TGTGCCAGCAGTGAACAGGGGGCGCGAAATGAGCAGTTCTTC	CASSEQGARNEQFF	-	TRBV6-1	TRBJ2-1	TRBD1
TGTGCCAGCAGCATAGCTCTCGGATATGAAGCTTTCTTT	CASSIALGYEAFF	few	TRBV7-9	TRBJ1-1	-
TGTGCCAGCACCATTGGACAGCCATTCTATGGCTACACCTTC	CASTIGQPFYGYTF	-	TRBV7-9	TRBJ1-2	-
TGCGCCAGCAGCTTGGCCTCAGGGTTAGGGGGCTACACCTTC	CASSLASGLGGYTF	-	TRBV5-1	TRBJ1-2	-
TGTGCCAGCAGCCCACCTACAGCAAACACTGAAGCTTTCTTT	CASSPPTANTEAFF	once	TRBV6-6	TRBJ1-1	-
TGTGCCAGCAAATTTGGTAGTGCCTACGAGCAGTACTTC	CASKFGSAYEQYF	-	TRBV27	TRBJ2-7	-
TGTGCCAGCAGATTCGGGCCCCAGGGAGAGACCCAGTACTTC	CASRFGPQGETQYF	-	TRBV6-5	TRBJ2-5	-
TGCGCCAGCAGCTTGGTGGTGGGCCCCTACGAGCAGTACTTC	CASSLVVGPYEQYF	-	TRBV5-1	TRBJ2-7	-
TGCGCCAGCAGCTTGGGTGGACAAGAGACCCAGTACTTC	CASSLGGQETQYF	-	TRBV5-1	TRBJ2-5	-
TGTGCCAGCAGTTTACAGGGGGCCACTGAAGCTTTCTTT	CASSLQGATEAFF	-	TRBV6-6	TRBJ1-1	TRBD1
TGTGCCAGTAGACAGGGGCCCCTCAACTATGGCTACACCTTC	CASRQGPLNYGYTF	-	TRBV6-5	TRBJ1-2	TRBD1
TGTGCCAGCAGCTTAGGGTGGGATCAGCCCCAGCATTTT	CASSLGWDQPQHF	-	TRBV7-8	TRBJ1-5	-
TGTGCCAGCAGTTTAACTAGCGGGGGCCAAGAGACCCAGTACTTC	CASSLTSGGQETQYF	-	TRBV6-5	TRBJ2-5	TRBD2
TGCGCCAGCAGCTCACGGACTAGCGGGGGAGTGAGGAATGAGCAGTTCTTC	CASSSRTSGGVRNEQFF	-	TRBV5-1	TRBJ2-1	TRBD2
TGTGCCAGCAGCTTAGTAACAGGGGGTGGAAACACCATATATTTT	CASSLVTGGGNTIYF	-	TRBV7-8	TRBJ1-3	TRBD1
TGTGCCAGCAGCGAAAACACAGGGGGAGATCAGCCCCAGCATTTT	CASSENTGGDQPQHF	-	TRBV28	TRBJ1-5	TRBD1
TGTGCCAGCACGGGGGGGCGGGGTGTCTATGGCTACACCTTC	CASTGGRGVYGYTF	-	TRBV6-5	TRBJ1-2	-
TGCGCCAGCAGCTTGGGGCCCGGGACAGGGCGGGCAGATACGCAGTATTTT	CASSLGPGTGRADTQYF	-	TRBV5-1	TRBJ2-3	TRBD1
TGCGCCAGCAGCGCCTCAGGACAGAGCCCGGGGACCATATATTTT	CASSASGQSPGTIYF	-	TRBV5-1	TRBJ1-3	-
TGCGCCAGCAGCTTGGAGGGAGCAAGGTATGGCTACACCTTC	CASSLEGARYGYTF	-	TRBV5-1	TRBJ1-2	-
TGTGCCAGCAGCCCAAACACAGGGGGAACTGAAGCTTTCTTT	CASSPNTGGTEAFF	-	TRBV7-8	TRBJ1-1	TRBD1
TGTGCCAGCAGTACCAGGGACAGTGCGGAGGGCTACACCTTC	CASSTRDSAEGYTF	-	TRBV6-5	TRBJ1-2	TRBD1
TGTGCCAGCAGTTTATTAGTCGGGACAGGAAGCAATCAGCCCCAGCATTTT	CASSLLVGTGSNQPQHF	-	TRBV28	TRBJ1-5	TRBD1
TGCGCCAGCAGCCTGGAGCGTGGCGGGGAGACCCAGTACTTC	CASSLERGGETQYF	-	TRBV5-1	TRBJ2-5	-
TGTGCCAGCAGTAGGCAGGGGCGGTATGGCTACACCTTC	CASSRQGRYGYTF	once	TRBV28	TRBJ1-2	-
TGTGCCAGCAGTCGTCCACAGGGGGCACGCACCGGGGAGCTGTTTTTT	CASSRPQGARTGELFF	-	TRBV27	TRBJ2-2	TRBD1
TGTGCCAGCAGCTGGGGTCCACGGGGACTGGGCCAAGAGACCCAGTACTTC	CASSWGPRGLGQETQYF	-	TRBV7-7	TRBJ2-5	-
TGTGCCAGCAGCTTCGTCCGGACTTCCGATGAAAAACTGTTTTTT	CASSFVRTSDEKLFF	-	TRBV11-2	TRBJ1-4	-